The rows below give T cell receptor beta chains drawn from one sample of a study of T cell changes during pregnancy in multiple sclerosis. The assay was immunoSEQ multiplex PCR, and TCRdb's table has in-frame clones only and misses some. The repertoire has roughly 80,000 clones, under 95% of them found once; the top ten carry under 1.5%. Material: peripheral blood, obtained before pregnancy. The receptors originated from a female donor with multiple sclerosis, enrolled in a pregnancy study. CDR3s include the opening cysteine and the closing phenylalanine or tryptophan. A D gene is named only where the DNA matches it firmly. Where a row states a size, it is once, few, many or the class of an expanded clone; other rows omit it.

abundance	v_gene	j_gene	d_gene	CDR3nt	CDR3aa
-	TRBV5-4	TRBJ1-4	TRBD1	TGTGCCAGCAGCCCCTTACCGGGACAGATAAATGAAAAACTGTTTTTT	CASSPLPGQINEKLFF
-	TRBV5-6	TRBJ1-4	-	TGTGCCAGCAGCTGGGGGCAGGACCGGTTATTTTATGAAAAACTGTTTTTT	CASSWGQDRLFYEKLFF
-	TRBV7-8	TRBJ1-2	-	TGTGCCAGCAGCCGAAGGGGGGGCTCCGGCTACACCTTC	CASSRRGGSGYTF
-	TRBV6-5	TRBJ1-1	-	TGTGCCAGCAGTTACTCTACCCAGGGGTGGAACACTGAAGCTTTCTTT	CASSYSTQGWNTEAFF
-	TRBV19	TRBJ1-1	-	TGTGCCAGTATTCCAGACTACATGAACACTGAAGCTTTCTTT	CASIPDYMNTEAFF
-	TRBV19	TRBJ2-5	TRBD2	TGTGCCAGTAGTACTCCGTCAGGAGCGGGGAAAGAGACCCAGTACTTC	CASSTPSGAGKETQYF
-	TRBV14	TRBJ1-2	-	TGTGCCAGCAGCCAAGATAATACAGGGTTTTATGGCTACACCTTC	CASSQDNTGFYGYTF
-	TRBV5-1	TRBJ1-4	TRBD1	TGCGCCAGCAGCTCCGGGACAGGGAGGATAGGGGCAACTAATGAAAAACTGTTTTTT	CASSSGTGRIGATNEKLFF
once	TRBV10-3	TRBJ2-3	-	TGTGCCATCCAGAAGGGGGGGGACCGCACAGATACGCAGTATTTT	CAIQKGGDRTDTQYF
-	TRBV14	TRBJ2-3	TRBD1	TGTGCCAGCAGCTCGGACAGGGCACCCACAGATACGCAGTATTTT	CASSSDRAPTDTQYF
-	TRBV5-1	TRBJ1-1	-	TGCGCCAGCAGCTTGGCCTCAGGGAACACTGAAGCTTTCTTT	CASSLASGNTEAFF
-	TRBV6-6	TRBJ2-5	-	TGTGCCAGCAGTTATGGGCCTCCCTCTGGAAGGGAGACCCAGTACTTC	CASSYGPPSGRETQYF
once	TRBV7-8	TRBJ1-5	-	TGTGCCAGCAGCCCCGAAGGTCCAGGGTGGAATCAGCCCCAGCATTTT	CASSPEGPGWNQPQHF
-	TRBV10-3	TRBJ1-2	TRBD1	TGTGCCATCAGTACCGGGACAGGGGGCTTACCTAACTATGGCTACACCTTC	CAISTGTGGLPNYGYTF